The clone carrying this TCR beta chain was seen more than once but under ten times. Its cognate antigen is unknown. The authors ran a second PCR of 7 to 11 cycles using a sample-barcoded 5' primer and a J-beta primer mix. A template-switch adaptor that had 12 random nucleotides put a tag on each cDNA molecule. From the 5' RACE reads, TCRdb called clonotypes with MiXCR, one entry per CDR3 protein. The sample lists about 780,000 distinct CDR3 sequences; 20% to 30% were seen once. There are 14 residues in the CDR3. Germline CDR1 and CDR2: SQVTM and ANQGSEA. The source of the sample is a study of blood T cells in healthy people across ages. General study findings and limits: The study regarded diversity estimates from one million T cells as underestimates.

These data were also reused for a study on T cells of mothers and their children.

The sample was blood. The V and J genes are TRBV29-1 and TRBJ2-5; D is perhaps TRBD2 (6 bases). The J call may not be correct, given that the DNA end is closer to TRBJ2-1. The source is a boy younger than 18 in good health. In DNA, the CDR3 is TGCAGCGTTGACGGGCAGGAGGGCTACAATGAGCAGTTCTTC. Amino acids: CSVDGQEGYNEQFF.